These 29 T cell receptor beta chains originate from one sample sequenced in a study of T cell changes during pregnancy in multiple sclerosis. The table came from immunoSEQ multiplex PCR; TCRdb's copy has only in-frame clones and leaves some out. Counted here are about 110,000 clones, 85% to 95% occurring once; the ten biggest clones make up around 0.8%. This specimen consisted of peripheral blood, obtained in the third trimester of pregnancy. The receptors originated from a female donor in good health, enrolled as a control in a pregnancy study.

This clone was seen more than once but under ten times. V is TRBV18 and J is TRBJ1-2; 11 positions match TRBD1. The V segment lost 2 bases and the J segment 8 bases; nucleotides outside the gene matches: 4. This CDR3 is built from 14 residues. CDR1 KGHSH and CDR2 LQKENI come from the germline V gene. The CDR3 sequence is CASSPGQGASGYTF. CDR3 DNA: TGTGCCAGCTCACCAGGACAGGGGGCGAGCGGCTACACCTTC.

CDR3 DNA: TGTGCCAGCAGTGGACTAGCGGGGGGCTACGAGCAGTACTTC. Its translation is CASSGLAGGYEQYF. The genes are TRBV6-1 and TRBJ2-5; 13 nucleotides line up with TRBD2. The J call may be wrong; the DNA end is better matched by TRBJ2-7. In germline, CDR1 is MNHNS, CDR2 SASEGT. This CDR3 is 14 amino acids long.

In nucleotides, the CDR3 is TGTGCCAGCAGCTTCCAGGGGCTAACTAGCACAGATACGCAGTATTTT. Translation gives CASSFQGLTSTDTQYF. The chain couples TRBV7-8 to TRBJ2-3; D may be TRBD1 (6 bases). The CDR3 is made up of 16 amino acids. Trimming stripped 3 bases from V and 0 bases from J, with 13 bases between. Germline V CDR1 and CDR2: SGHVS, FQNEAQ.

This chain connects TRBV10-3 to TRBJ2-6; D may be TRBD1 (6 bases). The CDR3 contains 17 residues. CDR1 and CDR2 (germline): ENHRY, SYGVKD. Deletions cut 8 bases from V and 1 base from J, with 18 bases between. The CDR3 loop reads CAIGETQGRSGANVLTF. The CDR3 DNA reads TGTGCCATCGGAGAAACCCAGGGGAGATCTGGGGCCAACGTCCTGACTTTC.

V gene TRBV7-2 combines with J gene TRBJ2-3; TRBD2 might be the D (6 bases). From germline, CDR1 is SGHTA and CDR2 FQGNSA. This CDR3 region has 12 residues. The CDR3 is CAAGLSADTQYF. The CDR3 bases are TGTGCGGCGGGGTTAAGCGCAGATACGCAGTATTTT. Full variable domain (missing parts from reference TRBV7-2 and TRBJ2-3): GAGVSQSPSNKVTEKGKDVELRCDPISGHTALYWYRQSLGQGLEFLIYFQGNSAPDKSGLPSDRFSAERTGGSVSTLTIQRTQQEDSAVYLCAAGLSADTQYFGPGTRLTVL.

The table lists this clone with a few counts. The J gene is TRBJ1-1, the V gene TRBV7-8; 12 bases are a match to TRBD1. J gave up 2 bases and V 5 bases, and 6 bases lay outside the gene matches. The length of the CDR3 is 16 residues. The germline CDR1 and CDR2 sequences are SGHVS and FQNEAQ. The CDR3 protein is CASSLSGTGGNTEAFF. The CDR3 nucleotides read TGTGCCAGCAGCCTCAGTGGGACAGGGGGCAACACTGAAGCTTTCTTT.

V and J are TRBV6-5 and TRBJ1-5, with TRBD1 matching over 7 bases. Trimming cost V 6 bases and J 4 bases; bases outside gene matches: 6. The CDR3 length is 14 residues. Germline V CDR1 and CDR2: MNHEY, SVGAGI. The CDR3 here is CASSPGQFNQPQHF. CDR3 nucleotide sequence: TGTGCCAGCAGCCCGGGACAGTTTAATCAGCCCCAGCATTTT.

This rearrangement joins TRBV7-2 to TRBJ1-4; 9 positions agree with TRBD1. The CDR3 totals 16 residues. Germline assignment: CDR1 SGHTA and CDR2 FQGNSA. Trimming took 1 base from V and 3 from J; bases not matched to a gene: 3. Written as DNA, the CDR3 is TGTGCCAGCAGCTTAGTGGGACAGGGATCTAATGAAAAACTGTTTTTT. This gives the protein CASSLVGQGSNEKLFF.

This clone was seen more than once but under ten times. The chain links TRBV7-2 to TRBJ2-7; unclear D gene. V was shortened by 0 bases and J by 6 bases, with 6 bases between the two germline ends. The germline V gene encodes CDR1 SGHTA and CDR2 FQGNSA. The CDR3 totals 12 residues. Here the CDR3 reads CASSLAFREQYF. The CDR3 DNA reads TGTGCCAGCAGCTTAGCCTTCCGCGAGCAGTACTTC.

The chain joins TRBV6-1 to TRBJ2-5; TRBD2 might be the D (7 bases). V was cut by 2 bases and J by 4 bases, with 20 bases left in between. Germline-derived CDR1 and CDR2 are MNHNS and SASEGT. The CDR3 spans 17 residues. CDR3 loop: CASSERGGGAGGETQYF. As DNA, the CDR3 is TGTGCCAGCAGTGAAAGGGGTGGGGGGGCAGGAGGAGAGACCCAGTACTTC.

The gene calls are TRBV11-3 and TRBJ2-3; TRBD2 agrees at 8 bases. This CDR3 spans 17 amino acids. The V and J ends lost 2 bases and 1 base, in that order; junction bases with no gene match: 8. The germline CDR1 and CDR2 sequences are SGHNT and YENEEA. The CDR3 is CASSLISGGARTDTQYF. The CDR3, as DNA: TGTGCCAGCAGCTTAATTTCGGGGGGGGCCCGCACAGATACGCAGTATTTT.

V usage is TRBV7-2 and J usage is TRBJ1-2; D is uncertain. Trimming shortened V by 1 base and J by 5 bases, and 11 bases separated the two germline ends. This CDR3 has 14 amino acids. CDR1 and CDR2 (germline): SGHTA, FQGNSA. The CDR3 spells CASSLVSAGYGYTF. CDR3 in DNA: TGTGCCAGCAGCTTAGTATCGGCGGGATATGGCTACACCTTC.

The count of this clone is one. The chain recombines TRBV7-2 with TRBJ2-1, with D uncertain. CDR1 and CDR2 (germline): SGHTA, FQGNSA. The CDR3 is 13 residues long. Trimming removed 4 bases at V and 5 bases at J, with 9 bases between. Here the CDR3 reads CASSYSRNNEQFF. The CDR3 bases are TGTGCCAGCAGCTATAGCAGAAACAATGAGCAGTTCTTC.

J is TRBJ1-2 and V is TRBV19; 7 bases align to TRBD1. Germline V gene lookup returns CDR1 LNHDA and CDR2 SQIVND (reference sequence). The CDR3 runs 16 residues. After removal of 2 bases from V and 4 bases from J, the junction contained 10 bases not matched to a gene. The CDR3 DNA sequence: TGTGCCAGTAGTATATTTGAGACAGGGTATGGCTATGGCTACACCTTC. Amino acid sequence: CASSIFETGYGYGYTF. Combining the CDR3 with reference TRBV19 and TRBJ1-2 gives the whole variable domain DGGITQSPKYLFRKEGQNVTLSCEQNLNHDAMYWYRQDPGQGLRLIYYSQIVNDFQKGDIAEGYSVSREKKESFPLTVTSAQKNPTAFYLCASSIFETGYGYGYTFGSGTRLTVV.

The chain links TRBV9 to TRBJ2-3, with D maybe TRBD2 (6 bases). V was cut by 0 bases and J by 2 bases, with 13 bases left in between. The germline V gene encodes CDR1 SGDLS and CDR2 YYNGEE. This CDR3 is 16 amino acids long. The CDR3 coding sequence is TGTGCCAGCAGCGTAGGAACTAGCCGTCTCACAGATACGCAGTATTTT. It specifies CASSVGTSRLTDTQYF.

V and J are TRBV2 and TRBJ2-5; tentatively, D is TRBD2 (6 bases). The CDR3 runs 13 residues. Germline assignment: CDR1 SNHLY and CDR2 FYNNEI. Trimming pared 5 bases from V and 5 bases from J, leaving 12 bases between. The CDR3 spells CASSRPGRETQYF. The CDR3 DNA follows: TGTGCCAGCAGTCGCCCTGGGAGGGAGACCCAGTACTTC.

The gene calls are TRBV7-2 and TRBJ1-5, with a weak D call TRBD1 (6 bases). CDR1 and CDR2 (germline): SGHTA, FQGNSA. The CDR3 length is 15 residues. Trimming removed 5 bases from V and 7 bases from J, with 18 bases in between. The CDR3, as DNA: TGTGCCAGCAGCCCGTACGGGGGGGGCGGGCAGCCCCAGCATTTT. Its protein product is CASSPYGGGGQPQHF.

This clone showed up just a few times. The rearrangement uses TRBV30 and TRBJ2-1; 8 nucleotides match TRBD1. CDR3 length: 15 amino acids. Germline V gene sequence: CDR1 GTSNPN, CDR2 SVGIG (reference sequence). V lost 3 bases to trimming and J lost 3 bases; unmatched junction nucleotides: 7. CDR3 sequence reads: CAWRETGVGYNEQFF. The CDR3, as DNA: TGTGCCTGGAGAGAGACAGGGGTCGGCTACAATGAGCAGTTCTTC.

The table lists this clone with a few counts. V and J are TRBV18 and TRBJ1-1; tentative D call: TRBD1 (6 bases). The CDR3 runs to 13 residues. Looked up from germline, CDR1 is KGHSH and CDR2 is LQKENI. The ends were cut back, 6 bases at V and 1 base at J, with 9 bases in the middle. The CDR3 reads CASSRGQNTEAFF. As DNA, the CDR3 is TGTGCCAGCTCCCGGGGACAGAACACTGAAGCTTTCTTT.

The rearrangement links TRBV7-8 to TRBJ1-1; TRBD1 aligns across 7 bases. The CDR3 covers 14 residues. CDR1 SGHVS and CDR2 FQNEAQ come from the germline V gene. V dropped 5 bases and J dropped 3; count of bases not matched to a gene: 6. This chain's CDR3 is CASSVRQGDTEAFF. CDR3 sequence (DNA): TGTGCCAGCAGCGTGAGACAGGGAGACACTGAAGCTTTCTTT.

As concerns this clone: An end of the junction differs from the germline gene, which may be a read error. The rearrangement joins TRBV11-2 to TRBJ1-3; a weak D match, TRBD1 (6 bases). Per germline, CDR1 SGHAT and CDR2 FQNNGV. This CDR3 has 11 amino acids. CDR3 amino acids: CASSLGTGSHF. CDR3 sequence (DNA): TGTGCCAGCAGCTTAGGAACAGGGTCGCATTTT.

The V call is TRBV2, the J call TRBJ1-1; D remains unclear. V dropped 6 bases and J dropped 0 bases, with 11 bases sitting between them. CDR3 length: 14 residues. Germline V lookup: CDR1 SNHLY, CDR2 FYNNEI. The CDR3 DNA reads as TGTGCCAGCAGACTTTACAGCTTGAACACTGAAGCTTTCTTT. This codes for CASRLYSLNTEAFF.

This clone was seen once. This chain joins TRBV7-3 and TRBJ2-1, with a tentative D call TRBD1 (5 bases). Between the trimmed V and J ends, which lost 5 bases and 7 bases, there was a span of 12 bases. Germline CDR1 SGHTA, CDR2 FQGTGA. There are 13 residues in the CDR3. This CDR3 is CASSRHPGNEQFF. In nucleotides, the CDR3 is TGTGCCAGCAGCCGTCACCCAGGGAATGAGCAGTTCTTC.

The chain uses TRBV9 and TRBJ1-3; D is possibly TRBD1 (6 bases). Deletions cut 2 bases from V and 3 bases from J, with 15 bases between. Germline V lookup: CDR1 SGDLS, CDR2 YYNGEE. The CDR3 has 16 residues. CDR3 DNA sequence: TGTGCCAGCAGCGTCGGGGACATCGGAATTGGAAACACCATATATTTT. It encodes CASSVGDIGIGNTIYF.

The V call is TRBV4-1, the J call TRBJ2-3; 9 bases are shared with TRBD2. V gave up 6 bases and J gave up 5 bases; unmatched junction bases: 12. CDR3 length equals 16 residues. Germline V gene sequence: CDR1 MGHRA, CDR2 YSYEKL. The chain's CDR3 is CASRQLAGGPVDTQYF. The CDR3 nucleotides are TGCGCCAGCAGGCAATTGGCGGGGGGGCCCGTAGATACGCAGTATTTT.

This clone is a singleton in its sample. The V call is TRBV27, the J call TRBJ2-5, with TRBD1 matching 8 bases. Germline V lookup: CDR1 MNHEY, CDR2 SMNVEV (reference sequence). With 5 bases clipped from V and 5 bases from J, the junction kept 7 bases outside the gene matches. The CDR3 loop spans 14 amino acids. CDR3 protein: CASSAPGGHETQYF. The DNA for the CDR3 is TGTGCCAGCAGTGCCCCAGGGGGCCACGAGACCCAGTACTTC.

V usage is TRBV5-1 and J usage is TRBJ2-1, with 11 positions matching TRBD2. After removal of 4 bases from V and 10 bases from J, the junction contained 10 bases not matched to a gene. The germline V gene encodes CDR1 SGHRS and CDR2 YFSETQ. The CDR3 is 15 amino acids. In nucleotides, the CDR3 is TGCGCCAGCAGCGTAACCGGGACTAGCGGAAACGAGCAGTTCTTC. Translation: CASSVTGTSGNEQFF.

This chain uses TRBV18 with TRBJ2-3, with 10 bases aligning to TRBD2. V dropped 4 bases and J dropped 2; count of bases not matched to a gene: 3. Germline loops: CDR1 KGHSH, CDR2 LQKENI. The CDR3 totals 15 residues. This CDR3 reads CASSQLAGDTDTQYF. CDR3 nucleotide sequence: TGTGCCAGCTCACAGCTAGCGGGGGACACAGATACGCAGTATTTT.

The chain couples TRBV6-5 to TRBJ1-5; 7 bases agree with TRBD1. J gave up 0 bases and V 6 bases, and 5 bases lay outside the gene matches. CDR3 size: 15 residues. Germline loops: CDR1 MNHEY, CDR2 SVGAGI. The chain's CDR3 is CASSRTGDSNQPQHF. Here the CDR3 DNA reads TGTGCCAGCAGCCGCACAGGGGATAGCAATCAGCCCCAGCATTTT.